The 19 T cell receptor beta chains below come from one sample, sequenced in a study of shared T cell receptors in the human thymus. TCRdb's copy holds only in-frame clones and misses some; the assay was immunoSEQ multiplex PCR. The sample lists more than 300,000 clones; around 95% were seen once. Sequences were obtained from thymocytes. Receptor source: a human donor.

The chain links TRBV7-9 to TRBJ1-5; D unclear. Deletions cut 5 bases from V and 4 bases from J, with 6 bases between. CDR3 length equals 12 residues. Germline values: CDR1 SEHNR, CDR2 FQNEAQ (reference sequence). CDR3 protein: CASSPSNQPQHF. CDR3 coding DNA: TGTGCCAGCAGCCCCTCTAATCAGCCCCAGCATTTT.

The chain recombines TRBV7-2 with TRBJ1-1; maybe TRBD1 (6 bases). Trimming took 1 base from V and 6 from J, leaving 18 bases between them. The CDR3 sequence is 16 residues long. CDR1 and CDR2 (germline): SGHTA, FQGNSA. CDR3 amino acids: CASSLVGGANLSEAFF. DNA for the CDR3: TGTGCCAGCAGCTTAGTCGGGGGGGCGAATCTCTCTGAAGCTTTCTTT.

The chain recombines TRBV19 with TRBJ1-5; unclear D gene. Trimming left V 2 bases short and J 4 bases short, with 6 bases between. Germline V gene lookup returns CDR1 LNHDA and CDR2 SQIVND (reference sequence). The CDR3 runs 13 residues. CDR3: CASSIKGNQPQHF. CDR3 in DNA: TGTGCCAGTAGTATAAAAGGGAATCAGCCCCAGCATTTT.

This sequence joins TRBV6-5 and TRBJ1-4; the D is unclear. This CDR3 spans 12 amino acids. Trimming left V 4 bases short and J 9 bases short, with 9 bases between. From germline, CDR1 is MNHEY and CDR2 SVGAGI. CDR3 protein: CASSFGWQKLFF. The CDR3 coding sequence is TGTGCCAGCAGTTTCGGATGGCAAAAACTGTTTTTT.

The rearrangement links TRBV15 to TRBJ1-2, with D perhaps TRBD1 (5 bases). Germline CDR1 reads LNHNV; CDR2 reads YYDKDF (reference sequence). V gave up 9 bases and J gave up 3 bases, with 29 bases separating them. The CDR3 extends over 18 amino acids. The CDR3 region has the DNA TGTGCCACGTCGTGTACCTTGCAGGGCGCCCTTCGGGACTATGGCTACACCTTC. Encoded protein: CATSCTLQGALRDYGYTF.

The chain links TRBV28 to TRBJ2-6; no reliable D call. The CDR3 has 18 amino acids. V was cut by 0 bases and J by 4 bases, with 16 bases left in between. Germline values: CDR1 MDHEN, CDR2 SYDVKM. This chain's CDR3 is CASSLWLSQFRGANVLTF. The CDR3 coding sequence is TGTGCCAGCAGTTTATGGCTTTCACAGTTTAGGGGGGCCAACGTCCTGACTTTC. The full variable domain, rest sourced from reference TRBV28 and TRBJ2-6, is DVKVTQSSRYLVKRTGEKVFLECVQDMDHENMFWYRQDPGLGLRLIYFSYDVKMKEKGDIPEGYSVSREKKERFSLILESASTNQTSMYLCASSLWLSQFRGANVLTFGAGSRLTVL.

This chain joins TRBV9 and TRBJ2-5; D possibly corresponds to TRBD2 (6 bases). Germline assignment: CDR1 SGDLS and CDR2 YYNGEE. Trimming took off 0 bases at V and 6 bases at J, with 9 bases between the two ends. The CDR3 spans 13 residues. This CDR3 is CASSVEAGQTQYF. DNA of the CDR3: TGTGCCAGCAGCGTAGAGGCGGGGCAGACCCAGTACTTC.

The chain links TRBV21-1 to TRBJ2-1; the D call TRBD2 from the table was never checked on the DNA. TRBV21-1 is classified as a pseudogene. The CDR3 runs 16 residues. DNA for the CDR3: TGTGCCACCTCACATTGCCGGCGGGAGCGGGGCAATGAGCAGTTCTTC. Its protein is CATSHCRRERGNEQFF.

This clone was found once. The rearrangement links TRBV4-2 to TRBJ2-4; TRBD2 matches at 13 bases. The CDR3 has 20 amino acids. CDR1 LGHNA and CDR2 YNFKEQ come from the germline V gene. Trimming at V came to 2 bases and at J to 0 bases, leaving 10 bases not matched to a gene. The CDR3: CASSQPPGLAGRIAKNIQYF. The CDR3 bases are TGTGCCAGCAGCCAACCTCCGGGACTAGCGGGGAGGATAGCCAAAAACATTCAGTACTTC.

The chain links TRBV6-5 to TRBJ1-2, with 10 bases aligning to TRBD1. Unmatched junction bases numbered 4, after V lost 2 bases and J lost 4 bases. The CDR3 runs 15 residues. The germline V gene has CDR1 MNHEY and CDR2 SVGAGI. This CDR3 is CASSYGTGDLYGYTF. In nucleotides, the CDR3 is TGTGCCAGCAGTTACGGGACAGGGGATCTCTATGGCTACACCTTC.

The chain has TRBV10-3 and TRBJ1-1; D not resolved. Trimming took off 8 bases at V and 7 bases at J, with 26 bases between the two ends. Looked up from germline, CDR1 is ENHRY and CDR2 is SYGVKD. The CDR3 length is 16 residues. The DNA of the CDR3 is TGTGCCATCCTGCAGACCTCCGGGCCAATGGGCTATGAAGCTTTCTTT. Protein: CAILQTSGPMGYEAFF.

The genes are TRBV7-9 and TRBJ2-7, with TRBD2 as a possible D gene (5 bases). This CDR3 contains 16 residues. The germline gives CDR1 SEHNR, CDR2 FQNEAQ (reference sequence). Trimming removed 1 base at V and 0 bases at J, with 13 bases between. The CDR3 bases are TGTGCCAGCAGCTTAGGAGGGCCCACTAGCTCCTACGAGCAGTACTTC. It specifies CASSLGGPTSSYEQYF.

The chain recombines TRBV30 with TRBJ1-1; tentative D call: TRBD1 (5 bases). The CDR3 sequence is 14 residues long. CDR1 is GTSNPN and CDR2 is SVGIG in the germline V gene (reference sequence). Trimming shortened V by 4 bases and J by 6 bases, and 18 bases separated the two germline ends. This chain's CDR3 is CAWTTKTGTSEAFF. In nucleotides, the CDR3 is TGTGCCTGGACCACCAAGACCGGGACCTCTGAAGCTTTCTTT.

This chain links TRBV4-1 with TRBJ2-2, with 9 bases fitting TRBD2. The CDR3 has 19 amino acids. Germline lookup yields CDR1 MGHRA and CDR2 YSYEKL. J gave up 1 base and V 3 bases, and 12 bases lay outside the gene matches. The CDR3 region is CASSHRLADWIRNTGELFF. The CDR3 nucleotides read TGCGCCAGCAGCCACCGACTAGCGGACTGGATCCGGAACACCGGGGAGCTGTTTTTT.

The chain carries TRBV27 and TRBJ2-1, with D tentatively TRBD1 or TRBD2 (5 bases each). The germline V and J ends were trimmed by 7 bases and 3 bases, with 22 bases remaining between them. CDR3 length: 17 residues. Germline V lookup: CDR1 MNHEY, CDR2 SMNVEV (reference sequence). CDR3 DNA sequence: TGTGCCAGCACCATACTCAGGGACCCACAAGTCTACAATGAGCAGTTCTTC. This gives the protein CASTILRDPQVYNEQFF.

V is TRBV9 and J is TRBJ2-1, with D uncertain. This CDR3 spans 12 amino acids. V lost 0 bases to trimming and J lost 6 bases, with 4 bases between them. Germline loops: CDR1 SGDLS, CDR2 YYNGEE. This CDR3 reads CASSVGSNEQFF. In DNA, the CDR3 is TGTGCCAGCAGCGTAGGTAGCAATGAGCAGTTCTTC.

CDR3 in amino acids: CASNMVLAGGTQYF. CDR3 nucleotide sequence: TGTGCCAGCAACATGGTGCTAGCGGGAGGGACCCAGTACTTC. The chain carries TRBV5-5 and TRBJ2-5; TRBD2 aligns across 11 bases. With 6 bases clipped from V and 7 bases from J, the junction kept 8 bases outside the gene matches. This CDR3 spans 14 amino acids. CDR1 and CDR2 (germline): SGHKS, YYEKEE (reference sequence).

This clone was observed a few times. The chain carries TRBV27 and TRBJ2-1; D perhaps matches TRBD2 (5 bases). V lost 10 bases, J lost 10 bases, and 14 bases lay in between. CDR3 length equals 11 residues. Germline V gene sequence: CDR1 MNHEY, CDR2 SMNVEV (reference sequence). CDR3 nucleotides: TGTGCCACGATGAGGGCGTACGAGCAGTTCTTC. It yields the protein CATMRAYEQFF.

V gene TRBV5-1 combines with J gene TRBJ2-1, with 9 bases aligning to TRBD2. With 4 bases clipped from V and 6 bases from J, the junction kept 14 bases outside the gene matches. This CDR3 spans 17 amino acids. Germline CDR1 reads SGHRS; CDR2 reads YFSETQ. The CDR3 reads CASSTSVGSGRSNEQFF. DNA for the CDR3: TGCGCCAGCAGCACTTCTGTTGGGAGCGGGAGGTCCAATGAGCAGTTCTTC.